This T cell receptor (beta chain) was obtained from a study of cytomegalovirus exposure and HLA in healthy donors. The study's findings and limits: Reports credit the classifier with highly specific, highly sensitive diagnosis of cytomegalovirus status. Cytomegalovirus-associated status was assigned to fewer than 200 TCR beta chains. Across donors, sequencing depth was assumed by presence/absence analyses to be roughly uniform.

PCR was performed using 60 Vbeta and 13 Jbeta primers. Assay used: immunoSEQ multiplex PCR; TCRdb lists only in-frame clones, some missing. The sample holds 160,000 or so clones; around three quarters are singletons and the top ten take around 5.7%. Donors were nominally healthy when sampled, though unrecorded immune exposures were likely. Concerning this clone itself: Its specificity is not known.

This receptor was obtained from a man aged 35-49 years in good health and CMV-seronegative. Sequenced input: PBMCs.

The CDR3 reads CAISESFRGRKNEQFF. CDR3 sequence (DNA): TGTGCCATCAGTGAGTCGTTTCGCGGGAGGAAAAATGAGCAGTTCTTC. The J gene is TRBJ2-1, the V gene TRBV10-3; the match to TRBD2 covers 8 bases. Per germline, CDR1 ENHRY and CDR2 SYGVKD. The CDR3 runs to 16 residues. The ends lost 0 bases at V and 7 bases at J; junction bases unmatched: 8.